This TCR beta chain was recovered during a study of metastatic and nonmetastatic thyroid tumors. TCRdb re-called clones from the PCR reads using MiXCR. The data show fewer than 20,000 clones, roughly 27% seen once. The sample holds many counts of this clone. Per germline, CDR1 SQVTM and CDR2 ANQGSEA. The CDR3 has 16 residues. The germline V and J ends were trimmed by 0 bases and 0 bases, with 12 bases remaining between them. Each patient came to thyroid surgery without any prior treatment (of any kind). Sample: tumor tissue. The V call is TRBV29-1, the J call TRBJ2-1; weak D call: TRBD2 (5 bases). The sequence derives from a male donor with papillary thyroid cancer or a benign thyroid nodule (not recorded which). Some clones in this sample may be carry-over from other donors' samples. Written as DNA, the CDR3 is TGCAGCGTTGAAGATCCCCAGCGGAGCTCCTACAATGAGCAGTTCTTC. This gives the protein CSVEDPQRSSYNEQFF.